One and the same sample provided the 22 T cell receptor beta chains below, sequenced in a study of blood T cell repertoires in COVID-19. Profiled with immunoSEQ multiplex PCR; TCRdb holds only in-frame clones, not every one. The data contain 200,000 to 300,000 clones, 81% of them singletons. The specimen sequenced was peripheral blood. These receptors were collected from a woman aged 80 or over with COVID-19, enrolled during active disease.

The chain carries TRBV28 and TRBJ1-1; 9 bases map to TRBD1. The CDR3 has 14 residues. The germline gives CDR1 MDHEN, CDR2 SYDVKM. V lost 11 bases and J lost 0; bases outside the gene matches: 7. As DNA, the CDR3 is TGTGCCGAATCTCGGGACAGGGTGAACACTGAAGCTTTCTTT. This codes for CAESRDRVNTEAFF.

The CDR3 bases are TGTGCCAGTCGGCAGCGAGGGTACCAAGAGACCCAGTACTTC. Translated, it gives CASRQRGYQETQYF. The rearrangement links TRBV5-6 to TRBJ2-5; possibly TRBD2 for D (5 bases). V lost 8 bases to trimming and J lost 0 bases, with 14 bases between them. This CDR3 spans 14 amino acids. Per germline, CDR1 SGHDT and CDR2 YYEEEE.

This sequence joins TRBV6-5 and TRBJ1-1; D not certain. V shed 2 bases and J shed 1 base, with 8 bases lying between them. CDR1 and CDR2 (germline): MNHEY, SVGAGI. This CDR3 comprises 14 residues. The CDR3 protein is CASSYQERNTEAFF. In DNA form, the CDR3 reads TGTGCCAGCAGTTACCAGGAAAGGAACACTGAAGCTTTCTTT.

The chain is built from TRBV7-2 and TRBJ1-2; 7 bases agree with TRBD1. The V segment lost 5 bases and the J segment 2 bases; nucleotides outside the gene matches: 2. The CDR3 covers 13 residues. Germline V gene sequence: CDR1 SGHTA, CDR2 FQGNSA. CDR3 loop: CASSPGQNYGYTF. As DNA, the CDR3 is TGTGCCAGCAGCCCGGGACAGAACTATGGCTACACCTTC. The whole variable domain, filled in from reference TRBV7-2 and TRBJ1-2, reads GAGVSQSPSNKVTEKGKDVELRCDPISGHTALYWYRQSLGQGLEFLIYFQGNSAPDKSGLPSDRFSAERTGGSVSTLTIQRTQQEDSAVYLCASSPGQNYGYTFGSGTRLTVV.

The rearrangement joins TRBV6-2 or TRBV6-3 to TRBJ2-3; TRBD2 matches 8 bases. Trimming cost V 4 bases and J 6 bases; bases outside gene matches: 6. Germline loops: CDR1 MNHEY, CDR2 SVGEGT. The CDR3 runs to 14 residues. The CDR3 DNA sequence: TGTGCCAGCAGTTTCAGACTAGCGACTGATACGCAGTATTTT. Translating gives CASSFRLATDTQYF.

This sequence joins TRBV20-1 and TRBJ2-3; D is ambiguous. V lost 5 bases and J 6 bases, leaving 9 bases between the germline ends. CDR3 length: 11 amino acids. Germline CDR1 is DFQATT and CDR2 is SNEGSKA (reference sequence). CDR3 sequence reads: CSAPLADTQYF. The CDR3 DNA sequence: TGCAGTGCTCCCTTAGCCGATACGCAGTATTTT.

The rearrangement joins TRBV7-6 to TRBJ2-5; D may be TRBD2 (5 bases). CDR1 is SGHVS, CDR2 FNYEAQ, per germline. V was cut by 4 bases and J by 4 bases, with 19 bases left in between. This CDR3 comprises 16 residues. The CDR3 DNA is TGTGCCAGCAGCTCGCCGGTGAAAGGAGGTCGAGAGACCCAGTACTTC. Protein product: CASSSPVKGGRETQYF.

The chain joins TRBV4-1 to TRBJ1-2; a weak D match, TRBD1 (6 bases). V lost 1 base and J lost 4, with 16 bases in between. The CDR3 has 16 amino acids. From germline, CDR1 is MGHRA and CDR2 YSYEKL. CDR3 DNA sequence: TGCGCCAGCAGCCAAGTCACCCTATCACAGGGCTATGGCTACACCTTC. It yields the protein CASSQVTLSQGYGYTF.

CDR3 sequence: CASSFEGISYGYTF. Written as DNA, the CDR3 is TGCGCCAGCAGCTTTGAGGGTATTTCCTATGGCTACACCTTC. The J gene is TRBJ1-2, the V gene TRBV5-1; unclear D gene. V gave up 2 bases and J gave up 4 bases, with 12 bases separating them. The CDR3 consists of 14 residues. In germline, CDR1 is SGHRS, CDR2 YFSETQ.

Only a few counts were recorded for this clone. The chain uses TRBV18 and TRBJ2-2; D is ambiguous. This CDR3 has 15 amino acids. Germline CDR1 reads KGHSH; CDR2 reads LQKENI. V lost 2 bases and J 1 base, leaving 8 bases between the germline ends. Written as DNA, the CDR3 is TGTGCCAGCTCACCAGGGCAGGAGAACACCGGGGAGCTGTTTTTT. Its protein product is CASSPGQENTGELFF.

This rearrangement joins TRBV19 to TRBJ1-1; the match to TRBD1 covers 9 bases. This CDR3 has 15 residues. Germline assignment: CDR1 LNHDA and CDR2 SQIVND (reference sequence). J was trimmed by 5 bases and V by 5 bases; bases with no gene match: 9. The CDR3 sequence is CASSAPDRGWTEAFF. CDR3 in DNA: TGTGCCAGTAGTGCCCCGGACAGGGGCTGGACTGAAGCTTTCTTT.

V and J are TRBV7-8 and TRBJ1-2; perhaps TRBD1 as D (5 bases). Trimming removed 1 base from V and 5 bases from J, with 5 bases in between. Germline V gene data show CDR1 as SGHVS and CDR2 as FQNEAQ. This CDR3 has 12 residues. The CDR3, as DNA: TGTGCCAGCAGCTTAGAGGGGTATGGCTACACCTTC. It specifies CASSLEGYGYTF.

This chain links TRBV6-6 with TRBJ2-5, with TRBD1 matching 8 bases. This CDR3 spans 16 amino acids. Germline V gives CDR1 MNHNY, CDR2 SVGAGI (reference sequence). V trimming: 4 bases; J trimming: 2 bases; junction bases outside the gene matches: 9. For the CDR3, the DNA is TGTGCCAGCAGTTTTCGACAGGGGACCAGGCAAGAGACCCAGTACTTC. It yields the protein CASSFRQGTRQETQYF.

The J gene is TRBJ1-1, the V gene TRBV7-2, with unresolved D. V was trimmed by 0 bases and J by 4 bases, leaving 12 bases between them. The CDR3 runs to 15 residues. In germline, CDR1 is SGHTA, CDR2 FQGNSA. The CDR3 loop reads CASSLALIEGTEAFF. As DNA, the CDR3 is TGTGCCAGCAGCTTAGCCCTAATAGAGGGCACTGAAGCTTTCTTT.

In this sample, this clone turned up once. This chain uses TRBV9 with TRBJ1-1; the D gene is possibly TRBD1 (5 bases). The CDR3 length is 16 residues. Germline V gene sequence: CDR1 SGDLS, CDR2 YYNGEE. V lost 0 bases and J lost 2, with 14 bases in between. CDR3 nucleotide sequence: TGTGCCAGCAGCGTAGCTCCGGACACCTACAACACTGAAGCTTTCTTT. It specifies CASSVAPDTYNTEAFF.

The gene calls are TRBV27 and TRBJ1-1, with TRBD1 matching 7 bases. V was pared by 3 bases and J by 1 base, with 8 bases of the junction left unmatched. This CDR3 has 16 residues. CDR1 is MNHEY, CDR2 SMNVEV, per germline (reference sequence). In nucleotides, the CDR3 is TGTGCCAGCAGTTTTCTGGGGACAGCCAGGAACACTGAAGCTTTCTTT. Encoded protein: CASSFLGTARNTEAFF.

This chain uses TRBV18 with TRBJ2-3; possible D gene TRBD1, 6 bases. Germline assignment: CDR1 KGHSH and CDR2 LQKENI. This CDR3 is built from 16 residues. The germline V and J ends were trimmed by 0 bases and 1 base, with 11 bases remaining between them. CDR3 sequence: CASSPPGAGGTDTQYF. The DNA of the CDR3 is TGTGCCAGCTCACCACCCGGGGCAGGGGGCACAGATACGCAGTATTTT.

V and J are TRBV19 and TRBJ2-1, with 9 bases matching TRBD1. V dropped 6 bases and J dropped 10; count of bases not matched to a gene: 7. The CDR3 is 13 residues long. The germline V gene encodes CDR1 LNHDA and CDR2 SQIVND (reference sequence). The CDR3 sequence: CASRGTGIGEQFF. The CDR3, as DNA: TGTGCCAGTAGGGGGACAGGGATTGGCGAGCAGTTCTTC.

The chain carries TRBV2 and TRBJ2-7, with D unresolved. CDR1 and CDR2 (germline): SNHLY, FYNNEI. V lost 2 bases and J 3 bases, leaving 8 bases between the germline ends. The CDR3 spans 13 residues. The CDR3 region has the DNA TGTGCCAGCAGTGAATGGGCCGACTACGAGCAGTACTTC. Protein product: CASSEWADYEQYF. The full variable domain, completed using reference TRBV2 and TRBJ2-7, is EPEVTQTPSHQVTQMGQEVILRCVPISNHLYFYWYRQILGQKVEFLVSFYNNEISEKSEIFDDQFSVERPDGSNFTLKIRSTKLEDSAMYFCASSEWADYEQYFGPGTRLTVT.

CDR3 sequence: CASSPGGIQLEQFF. The DNA for the CDR3 is TGTGCCAGCAGTCCCGGGGGGATTCAACTTGAGCAGTTCTTC. V gene TRBV6-5 combines with J gene TRBJ2-1; TRBD2 matches 7 bases. V trimming: 5 bases; J trimming: 9 bases; junction bases outside the gene matches: 10. The germline V gene has CDR1 MNHEY and CDR2 SVGAGI. The CDR3 loop spans 14 amino acids.

The chain combines TRBV5-5 with TRBJ2-7, with D possibly TRBD1 on 5 matching bases. CDR1 and CDR2 (germline): SGHKS, YYEKEE (reference sequence). The CDR3 consists of 13 residues. Trimming removed 0 bases from V and 11 bases from J, with 15 bases in between. The CDR3 DNA reads as TGTGCCAGCAGCTTGGAGCCAGGGCCAAGGGAGTACTTC. Its protein product is CASSLEPGPREYF.

The CDR3 loop is CASSLATGGAADTQYF. CDR3 nucleotides: TGTGCCAGCAGCTTGGCGACAGGGGGCGCGGCAGATACGCAGTATTTT. The chain has TRBV5-4 and TRBJ2-3, with 10 bases matching TRBD1. CDR1 is SGHNT and CDR2 is YYREEE in the germline V gene (reference sequence). CDR3 length: 16 residues. With V trimmed by 0 bases and J by 4 bases, 5 bases remained unmatched.